A single sample gave rise to the 30 T cell receptor beta chains below, sequenced in a study of cytomegalovirus exposure and HLA in healthy donors. Use of 60 Vbeta and 13 Jbeta primers characterized the PCR. The protocol was immunoSEQ multiplex PCR, while the TCRdb copy is restricted to in-frame clones and leaves out a portion. The sample lists about 120,000 clones, over 60% seen once, with 2% to 2.5% in the top ten. The sample was PBMCs. The source is a man between 18 and 29 years old in good health and CMV-seronegative.

This clone was observed a handful of times. The J gene is TRBJ1-1, the V gene TRBV6-5, with 8 bases identical to TRBD1. After removal of 6 bases from V and 1 base from J, the junction contained 7 bases not matched to a gene. Germline lookup yields CDR1 MNHEY and CDR2 SVGAGI. The CDR3 length is 15 residues. CDR3 sequence (DNA): TGTGCCAGCAGCCAAGATACAGGGGGGAACACTGAAGCTTTCTTT. This gives the protein CASSQDTGGNTEAFF.

This clone has only a few counts. The chain combines TRBV5-5 with TRBJ2-2; 7 bases fit TRBD2. Germline-derived CDR1 and CDR2 are SGHKS and YYEKEE (reference sequence). This CDR3 comprises 15 residues. V was pared by 4 bases and J by 5 bases, with 8 bases of the junction left unmatched. CDR3 in DNA: TGTGCCAGCAGCCCAAGGGGTAGCGGGACCGGGGAGCTGTTTTTT. This translates into CASSPRGSGTGELFF.

The V call is TRBV6-5, the J call TRBJ2-3; D is ambiguous. The CDR3 spans 12 residues. The ends were cut back, 6 bases at V and 8 bases at J, with 12 bases in the middle. Germline lookup yields CDR1 MNHEY and CDR2 SVGAGI. DNA of the CDR3: TGTGCCAGCAGCCCCGTTGCCGGTACGCAGTATTTT. Translating it yields CASSPVAGTQYF.

J is TRBJ1-5 and V is TRBV29-1; the match to TRBD1 covers 8 bases. Germline assignment: CDR1 SQVTM and CDR2 ANQGSEA. The junction had 0 bases not matched to a gene; V was cut back by 4 bases and J by 4 bases. This CDR3 is 12 amino acids long. CDR3 region: CSVGQGNQPQHF. As DNA, the CDR3 is TGCAGCGTTGGACAGGGGAATCAGCCCCAGCATTTT.

V gene TRBV6-5 combines with J gene TRBJ2-2, with 8 bases lining up with TRBD1. With 6 bases clipped from V and 4 bases from J, the junction kept 7 bases outside the gene matches. Germline V gives CDR1 MNHEY, CDR2 SVGAGI. The CDR3 is 15 residues long. The CDR3 sequence is CASRKDRVRTGELFF. CDR3 bases: TGTGCCAGCAGAAAGGACAGGGTGCGCACCGGGGAGCTGTTTTTT.

This clone occurred a few times. V usage is TRBV4-3 and J usage is TRBJ2-2; D is possibly TRBD1 (5 bases). CDR1 LGHNA and CDR2 YSLEER come from the germline V gene. The CDR3 has 16 residues. Deletions cut 4 bases from V and 5 bases from J, with 17 bases between. The CDR3 loop reads CASSPTRQGGTGELFF. CDR3 nucleotides: TGCGCCAGCAGCCCGACTCGGCAGGGTGGAACCGGGGAGCTGTTTTTT.

This clone was counted a few times. The chain links TRBV6-5 to TRBJ2-1, with D maybe TRBD1 (5 bases). V gave up 5 bases and J gave up 4 bases, with 9 bases separating them. Germline values: CDR1 MNHEY, CDR2 SVGAGI. CDR3 size: 13 residues. The CDR3 DNA reads as TGTGCCAGCAGTATGGACACTTACAATGAGCAGTTCTTC. Its translation is CASSMDTYNEQFF.

The genes are TRBV30 and TRBJ2-4; the match to TRBD2 covers 8 bases. This CDR3 region has 14 residues. Germline V lookup: CDR1 GTSNPN, CDR2 SVGIG (reference sequence). Losses at the gene ends were 2 bases for V and 7 bases for J; bases not matched to a gene: 7. The DNA of the CDR3 is TGTGCCTGGAGTACCGGGACTAGTGGGAACATTCAGTACTTC. Residues: CAWSTGTSGNIQYF. Full variable domain (remainder filled in from reference TRBV30 and TRBJ2-4): SQTIHQWPATLVQPVGSPLSLECTVEGTSNPNLYWYRQAAGRGLQLLFYSVGIGQISSEVPQNLSASRPQDRQFILSSKKLLLSDSGFYLCAWSTGTSGNIQYFGAGTRLSVL.

This clone appeared once. The CDR3 DNA sequence: TGTGCCAGCAGTCAAATGAGCTCCTACAATGAGCAGTTCTTC. Its protein is CASSQMSSYNEQFF. The chain has TRBV28 and TRBJ2-1; no clear D gene. Trimming shortened V by 5 bases and J by 0 bases, and 8 bases separated the two germline ends. Germline CDR1 is MDHEN and CDR2 is SYDVKM. The CDR3 has 14 amino acids. The full variable domain, rest sourced from reference TRBV28 and TRBJ2-1, is DVKVTQSSRYLVKRTGEKVFLECVQDMDHENMFWYRQDPGLGLRLIYFSYDVKMKEKGDIPEGYSVSREKKERFSLILESASTNQTSMYLCASSQMSSYNEQFFGPGTRLTVL.

CDR3 residues: CASSLVSGSSGGQYF. DNA for the CDR3: TGTGCCAGCAGCTTAGTAAGCGGGAGCTCGGGGGGGCAGTACTTC. This chain links TRBV13 with TRBJ2-7, with 8 bases aligning to TRBD2. The V and J ends lost 1 base and 9 bases, in that order; junction bases with no gene match: 11. Germline CDR1 PRHDT, CDR2 FYEKMQ (reference sequence). The CDR3 contains 15 residues.

The genes are TRBV11-2 and TRBJ1-1, with D possibly being TRBD1 (5 bases). Trimming removed 3 bases at V and 2 bases at J, with 13 bases between. The length of the CDR3 is 15 residues. Germline V CDR1 and CDR2: SGHAT, FQNNGV. This CDR3 is CASSFILGGNTEAFF. CDR3 DNA: TGTGCCAGCAGCTTTATCTTGGGGGGTAACACTGAAGCTTTCTTT.

The CDR3 reads CASSETGNTEAFF. The CDR3 DNA is TGTGCCAGCAGTGAGACAGGGAACACTGAAGCTTTCTTT. The chain carries TRBV6-4 and TRBJ1-1; a weak D match, TRBD1 (6 bases). The ends were cut back, 3 bases at V and 1 base at J, with 6 bases in the middle. There are 13 residues in the CDR3. The germline V gene has CDR1 MRHNA and CDR2 SNTAGT.

This sequence joins TRBV9 and TRBJ1-3, with D tentatively TRBD1 (6 bases). V lost 0 bases and J lost 0, with 10 bases in between. CDR3 size: 16 residues. Per germline, CDR1 SGDLS and CDR2 YYNGEE. CDR3 protein: CASSVDRVPSGNTIYF. CDR3 bases: TGTGCCAGCAGCGTAGACAGGGTCCCCTCTGGAAACACCATATATTTT.

The chain employs TRBV5-1 and TRBJ2-1; 12 bases agree with TRBD1. Trimming cost V 4 bases and J 12 bases; bases outside gene matches: 5. Germline V gene data show CDR1 as SGHRS and CDR2 as YFSETQ. This CDR3 region has 13 residues. CDR3 sequence reads: CASSPGTGGLQFF. Written as DNA, the CDR3 is TGCGCCAGCAGCCCGGGGACAGGGGGCTTGCAGTTCTTC.

The chain links TRBV4-2 to TRBJ2-5, with a possible D match to TRBD2 (5 bases). The V end was cut by 0 bases, the J end by 9 bases, with 8 bases between. The CDR3 has 12 amino acids. CDR1 and CDR2 from the germline V gene are LGHNA and YNFKEQ. This CDR3 reads CASSQDTGSQYF. The CDR3 nucleotides read TGTGCCAGCAGCCAAGATACGGGGTCCCAGTACTTC.

This clone is a singleton in its sample. The J gene is TRBJ1-5, the V gene TRBV29-1; no reliable D call. Germline V lookup: CDR1 SQVTM, CDR2 ANQGSEA. With 4 bases removed from V and 3 bases from J, the gap between germline ends came to 7 bases. The CDR3 covers 12 residues. CDR3 bases: TGCAGCGTTGGTTTTCACAATCAGCCCCAGCATTTT. Encoded protein: CSVGFHNQPQHF.

The chain recombines TRBV9 with TRBJ2-7; D might be TRBD1 (6 bases). V was shortened by 0 bases and J by 1 base, with 8 bases between the two germline ends. The CDR3 has 14 residues. Germline V lookup: CDR1 SGDLS, CDR2 YYNGEE. The CDR3 reads CASSVEQGSYEQYF. The CDR3 DNA reads TGTGCCAGCAGCGTAGAACAGGGTTCCTACGAGCAGTACTTC.

The J gene is TRBJ2-1, the V gene TRBV7-2, with TRBD2 identical over 11 bases. The CDR3 runs 16 residues. After removal of 1 base from V and 7 bases from J, the junction contained 6 bases not matched to a gene. Germline-derived CDR1 and CDR2 are SGHTA and FQGNSA. The CDR3: CASSLGEASGGNEQFF. The CDR3 DNA follows: TGTGCCAGCAGCTTAGGAGAGGCTAGCGGGGGGAATGAGCAGTTCTTC.

The genes are TRBV27 and TRBJ1-5; D is ambiguous. The CDR3 runs to 14 residues. V was pared by 0 bases and J by 6 bases, with 9 bases between. The germline CDR1 and CDR2 sequences are MNHEY and SMNVEV (reference sequence). CDR3 sequence reads: CASSLSGRGQPQHF. In nucleotides, the CDR3 is TGTGCCAGCAGTTTATCTGGAAGAGGTCAGCCCCAGCATTTT.

V and J are TRBV10-2 and TRBJ2-1; TRBD2 matches at 7 bases. V was clipped by 3 bases and J by 7 bases; unmatched bases: 15. The CDR3 has 17 residues. The germline V gene has CDR1 WSHSY and CDR2 SAAADI. CDR3 sequence: CASSDRTLRERRNEQFF. In DNA form, the CDR3 reads TGCGCCAGCAGTGATAGAACGTTGCGGGAGCGTAGGAATGAGCAGTTCTTC.

The chain uses TRBV19 and TRBJ1-5, with TRBD1 identical over 7 bases. With 6 bases clipped from V and 0 bases from J, the junction kept 2 bases outside the gene matches. From germline, CDR1 is LNHDA and CDR2 SQIVND (reference sequence). The CDR3 consists of 14 residues. CDR3 loop: CASRRGLSNQPQHF. CDR3 DNA: TGTGCCAGTAGGAGGGGGCTTAGCAATCAGCCCCAGCATTTT.

The chain combines TRBV7-2 with TRBJ2-1, with 8 bases aligning to TRBD2. V gave up 3 bases and J gave up 0 bases; unmatched junction bases: 4. The CDR3 has 16 amino acids. CDR1 is SGHTA, CDR2 FQGNSA, per germline. The DNA for the CDR3 is TGTGCCAGCAGCTTCGGCGGGAGGAGCTCCTACAATGAGCAGTTCTTC. Its translation: CASSFGGRSSYNEQFF.

The chain has TRBV13 and TRBJ1-6; D may be TRBD1 (6 bases). Trimming pared 4 bases from V and 7 bases from J, leaving 14 bases between. Germline-derived CDR1 and CDR2 are PRHDT and FYEKMQ (reference sequence). CDR3 length equals 15 residues. The CDR3 DNA reads as TGTGCCAGCAGCTCCCGGGACACCGGGAATTCACCCCTCCACTTT. Residues: CASSSRDTGNSPLHF.

The J gene is TRBJ2-3, the V gene TRBV7-9; no clear D gene. V lost 8 bases to trimming and J lost 0 bases, with 9 bases between them. Germline lookup yields CDR1 SEHNR and CDR2 FQNEAQ (reference sequence). This CDR3 spans 13 amino acids. The CDR3 reads CASRAPSTDTQYF. CDR3 in DNA: TGTGCCAGCCGAGCGCCTAGCACAGATACGCAGTATTTT.

This clone was counted only a few times. This rearrangement joins TRBV5-6 to TRBJ1-2; 7 bases line up with TRBD1. The CDR3 runs 13 residues. V lost 6 bases and J lost 2; bases outside the gene matches: 4. The germline CDR1 and CDR2 sequences are SGHDT and YYEEEE. CDR3 sequence (DNA): TGTGCCAGCACTGCAGGGGGAAACTATGGCTACACCTTC. Protein sequence: CASTAGGNYGYTF. The entire variable domain, with the rest obtained from reference TRBV5-6 and TRBJ1-2, is as follows: DAGVTQSPTHLIKTRGQQVTLRCSPKSGHDTVSWYQQALGQGPQFIFQYYEEEERQRGNFPDRFSGHQFPNYSSELNVNALLLGDSALYLCASTAGGNYGYTFGSGTRLTVV.

Comment on this clone: The likely explanation is a read error, given a far larger clone one base away. This sample includes further DNA sequences coding for the same CDR3. V usage is TRBV7-2 and J usage is TRBJ2-7; 10 bases match TRBD1. Trimming removed 5 bases from V and 5 bases from J; junction bases left unmatched: 12. The CDR3 consists of 16 residues. The V gene's germline CDR1 is SGHTA and CDR2 FQGNSA. The CDR3 region has the DNA TGTGCCAGCAGCCAAGCTCTGGGACAGGGGAGCGACGAGCAGTACTTC. As protein: CASSQALGQGSDEQYF.

The chain carries TRBV29-1 and TRBJ2-5, with D perhaps matching TRBD2 (5 bases). The V gene lost 2 bases and the J gene lost 5 bases, with 12 bases spanning the gap. Germline V gives CDR1 SQVTM, CDR2 ANQGSEA. The CDR3 spans 13 residues. CDR3 region: CSVETTRGETQYF. CDR3 DNA: TGCAGCGTTGAAACGACCCGAGGGGAGACCCAGTACTTC.

V and J are TRBV4-3 and TRBJ2-3; a weak D match, TRBD1 (5 bases). Germline values: CDR1 LGHNA, CDR2 YSLEER. Trimming removed 5 bases at V and 3 bases at J, with 15 bases between. The CDR3 covers 15 residues. The CDR3 protein is CASSTTQDSTDTQYF. The CDR3 region has the DNA TGCGCCAGCAGCACTACACAGGATTCGACAGATACGCAGTATTTT.

V and J are TRBV7-2 and TRBJ2-5; D might be TRBD2 (6 bases). Matching the DNA end better, TRBJ2-7 makes the J call doubtful. There are 14 residues in the CDR3. CDR1 is SGHTA and CDR2 is FQGNSA in the germline V gene. CDR3 residues: CASSPSGVPYEQYF. CDR3 nucleotide sequence: TGTGCCAGCAGCCCATCGGGAGTCCCCTACGAGCAGTACTTC.

This chain joins TRBV10-3 and TRBJ2-2; 10 nucleotides match TRBD2. Germline V gene data show CDR1 as ENHRY and CDR2 as SYGVKD. V was clipped by 8 bases and J by 0 bases; unmatched bases: 12. The CDR3 is 18 amino acids. Written as DNA, the CDR3 is TGTGCCATCCAGGGGTTGCTAGCGGGAGATACGAACACCGGGGAGCTGTTTTTT. Translated: CAIQGLLAGDTNTGELFF.